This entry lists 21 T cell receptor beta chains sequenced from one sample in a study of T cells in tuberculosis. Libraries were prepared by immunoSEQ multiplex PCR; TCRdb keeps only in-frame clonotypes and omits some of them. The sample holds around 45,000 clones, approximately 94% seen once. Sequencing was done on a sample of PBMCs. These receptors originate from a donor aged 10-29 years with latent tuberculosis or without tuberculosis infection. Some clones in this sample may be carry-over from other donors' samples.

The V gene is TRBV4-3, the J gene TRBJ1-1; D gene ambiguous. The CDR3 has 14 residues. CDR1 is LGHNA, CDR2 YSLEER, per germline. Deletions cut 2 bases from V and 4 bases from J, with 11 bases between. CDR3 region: CASSQPGTGTEAFF. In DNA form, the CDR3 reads TGCGCCAGCAGCCAACCGGGAACGGGCACTGAAGCTTTCTTT.

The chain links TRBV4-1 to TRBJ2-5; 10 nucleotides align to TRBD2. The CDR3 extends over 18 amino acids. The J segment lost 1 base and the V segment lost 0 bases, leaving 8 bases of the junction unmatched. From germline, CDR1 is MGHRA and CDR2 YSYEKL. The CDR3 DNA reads TGCGCCAGCAGCCAAGACCCAGCGGGAGGGGTGCCCCAAGAGACCCAGTACTTC. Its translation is CASSQDPAGGVPQETQYF.

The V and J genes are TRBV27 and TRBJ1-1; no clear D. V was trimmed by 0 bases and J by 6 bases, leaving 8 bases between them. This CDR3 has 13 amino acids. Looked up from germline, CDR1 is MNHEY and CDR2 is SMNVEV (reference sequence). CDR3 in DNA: TGTGCCAGCAGTTTATCGGGGAGGGCTGAAGCTTTCTTT. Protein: CASSLSGRAEAFF.

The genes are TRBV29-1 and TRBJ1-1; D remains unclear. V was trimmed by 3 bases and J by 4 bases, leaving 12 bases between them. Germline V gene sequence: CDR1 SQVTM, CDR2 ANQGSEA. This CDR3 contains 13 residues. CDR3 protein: CSVERRQLTEAFF. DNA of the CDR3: TGCAGCGTTGAGCGGCGGCAGCTCACTGAAGCTTTCTTT.

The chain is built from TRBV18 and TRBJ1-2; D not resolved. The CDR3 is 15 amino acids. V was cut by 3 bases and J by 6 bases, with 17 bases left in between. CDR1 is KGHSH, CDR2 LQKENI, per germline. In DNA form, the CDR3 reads TGTGCCAGCTCACCCGATAGTACGGGGTCCAATGGCTACACCTTC. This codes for CASSPDSTGSNGYTF.

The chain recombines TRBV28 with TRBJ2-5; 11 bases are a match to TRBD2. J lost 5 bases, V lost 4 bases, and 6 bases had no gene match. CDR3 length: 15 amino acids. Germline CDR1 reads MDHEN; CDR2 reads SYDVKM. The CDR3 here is CASSSIAGGTETQYF. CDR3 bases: TGTGCCAGCAGTTCGATAGCGGGAGGGACTGAGACCCAGTACTTC.

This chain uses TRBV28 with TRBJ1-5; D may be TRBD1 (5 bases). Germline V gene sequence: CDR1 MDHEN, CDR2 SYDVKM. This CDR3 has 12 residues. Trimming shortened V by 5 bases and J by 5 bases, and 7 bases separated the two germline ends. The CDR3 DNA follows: TGTGCCAGCAGTGAACAGGATCAGCCCCAGCATTTT. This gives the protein CASSEQDQPQHF.

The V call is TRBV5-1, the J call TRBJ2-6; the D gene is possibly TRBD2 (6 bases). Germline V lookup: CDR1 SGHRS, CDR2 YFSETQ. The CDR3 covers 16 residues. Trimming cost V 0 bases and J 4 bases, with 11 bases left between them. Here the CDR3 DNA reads TGCGCCAGCAGCTTGGCCGGGGGACGGGGGGCCAACGTCCTGACTTTC. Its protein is CASSLAGGRGANVLTF.

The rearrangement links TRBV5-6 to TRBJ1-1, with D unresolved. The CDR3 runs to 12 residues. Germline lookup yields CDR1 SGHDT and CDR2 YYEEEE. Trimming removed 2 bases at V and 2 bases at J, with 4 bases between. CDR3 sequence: CASSFLNTEAFF. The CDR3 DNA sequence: TGTGCCAGCAGCTTTCTCAACACTGAAGCTTTCTTT.

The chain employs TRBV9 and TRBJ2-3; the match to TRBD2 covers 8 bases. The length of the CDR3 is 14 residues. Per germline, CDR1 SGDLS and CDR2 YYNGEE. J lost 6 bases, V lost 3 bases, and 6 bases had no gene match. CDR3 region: CASSGSGSSDTQYF. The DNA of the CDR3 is TGTGCCAGCAGCGGGAGCGGGAGTTCGGATACGCAGTATTTT.

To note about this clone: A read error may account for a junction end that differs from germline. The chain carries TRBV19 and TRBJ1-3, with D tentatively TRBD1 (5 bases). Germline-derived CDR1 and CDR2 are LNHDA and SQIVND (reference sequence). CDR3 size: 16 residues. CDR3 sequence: CASSIRFPRPGLPMNF. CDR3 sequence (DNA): TGTGCCAGTAGTATCCGGTTCCCCCGACCGGGACTACCGATGAATTTT.

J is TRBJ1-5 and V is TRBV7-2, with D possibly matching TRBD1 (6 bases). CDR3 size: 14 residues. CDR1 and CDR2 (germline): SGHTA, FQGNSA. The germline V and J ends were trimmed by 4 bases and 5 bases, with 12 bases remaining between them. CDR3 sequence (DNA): TGTGCCAGCAGCTACCGGGACACTTATCAGCCCCAGCATTTT. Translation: CASSYRDTYQPQHF.

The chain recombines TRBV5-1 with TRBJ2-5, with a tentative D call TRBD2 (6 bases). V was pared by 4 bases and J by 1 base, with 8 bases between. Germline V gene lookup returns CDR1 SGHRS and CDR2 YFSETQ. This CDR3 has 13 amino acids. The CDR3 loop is CASSPTSQETQYF. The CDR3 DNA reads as TGCGCCAGCAGCCCGACTAGCCAAGAGACCCAGTACTTC.

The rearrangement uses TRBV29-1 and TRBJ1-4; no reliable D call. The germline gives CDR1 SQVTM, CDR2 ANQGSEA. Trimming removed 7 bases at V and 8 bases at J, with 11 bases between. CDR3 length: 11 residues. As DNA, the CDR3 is TGCAGCGGTTTAATAGAAGAAAAACTGTTTTTT. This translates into CSGLIEEKLFF. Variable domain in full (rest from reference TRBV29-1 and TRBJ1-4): SAVISQKPSRDICQRGTSLTIQCQVDSQVTMMFWYRQQPGQSLTLIATANQGSEATYESGFVIDKFPISRPNLTFSTLTVSNMSPEDSSIYLCSGLIEEKLFFGSGTQLSVL.

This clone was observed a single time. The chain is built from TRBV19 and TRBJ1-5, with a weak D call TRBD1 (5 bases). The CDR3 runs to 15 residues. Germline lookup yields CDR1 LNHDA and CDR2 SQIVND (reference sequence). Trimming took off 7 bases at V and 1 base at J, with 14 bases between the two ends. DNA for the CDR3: TGTGCCAGTACCACCTCCCGGGGGAGCAATCAGCCCCAGCATTTT. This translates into CASTTSRGSNQPQHF.

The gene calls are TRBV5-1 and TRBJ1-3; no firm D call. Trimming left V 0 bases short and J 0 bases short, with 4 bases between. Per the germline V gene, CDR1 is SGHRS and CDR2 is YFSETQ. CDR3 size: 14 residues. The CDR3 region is CASSLGYSGNTIYF. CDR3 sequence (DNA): TGCGCCAGCAGCTTGGGCTACTCTGGAAACACCATATATTTT. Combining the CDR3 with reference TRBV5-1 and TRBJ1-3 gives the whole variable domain KAGVTQTPRYLIKTRGQQVTLSCSPISGHRSVSWYQQTPGQGLQFLFEYFSETQRNKGNFPGRFSGRQFSNSRSEMNVSTLELGDSALYLCASSLGYSGNTIYFGEGSWLTVV.

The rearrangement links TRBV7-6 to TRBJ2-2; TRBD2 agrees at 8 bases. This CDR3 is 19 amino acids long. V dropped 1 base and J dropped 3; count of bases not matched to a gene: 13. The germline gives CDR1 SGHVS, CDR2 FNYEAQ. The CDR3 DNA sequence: TGTGCCAGCAGCTTAGTAATTAGCGGGGTCGGGATGGACACCGGGGAGCTGTTTTTT. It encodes CASSLVISGVGMDTGELFF.

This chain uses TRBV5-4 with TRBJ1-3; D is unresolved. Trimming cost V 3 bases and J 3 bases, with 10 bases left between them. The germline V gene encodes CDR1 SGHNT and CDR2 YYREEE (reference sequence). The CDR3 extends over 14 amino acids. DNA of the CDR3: TGTGCCAGCAGCTCCGGACTGAATGGAAACACCATATATTTT. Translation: CASSSGLNGNTIYF.

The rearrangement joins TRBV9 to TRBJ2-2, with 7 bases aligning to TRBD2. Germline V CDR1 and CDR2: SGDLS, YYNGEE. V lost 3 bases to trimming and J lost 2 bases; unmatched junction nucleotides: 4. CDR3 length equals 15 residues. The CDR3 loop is CASSGLAANTGELFF. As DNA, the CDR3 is TGTGCCAGCAGCGGCCTAGCGGCCAACACCGGGGAGCTGTTTTTT.

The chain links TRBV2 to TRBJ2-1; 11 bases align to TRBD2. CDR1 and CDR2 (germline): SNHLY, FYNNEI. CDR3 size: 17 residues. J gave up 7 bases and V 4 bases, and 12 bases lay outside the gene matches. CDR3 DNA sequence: TGTGCCAGCAGTGGACTAGCGGGAAATAGGAGGGGTAATGAGCAGTTCTTC. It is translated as CASSGLAGNRRGNEQFF.

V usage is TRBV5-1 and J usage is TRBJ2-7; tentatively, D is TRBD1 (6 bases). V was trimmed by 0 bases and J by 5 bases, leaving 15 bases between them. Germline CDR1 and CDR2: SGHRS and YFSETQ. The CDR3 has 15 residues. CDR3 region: CASSLAGVSKDEQYF. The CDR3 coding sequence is TGCGCCAGCAGCTTGGCAGGGGTCTCGAAAGACGAGCAGTACTTC.